This T cell receptor (beta chain) came from a study of blood T cell repertoires in COVID-19. About the research overall: The study drew acute and convalescent COVID-19 samples from the United States, Italy and Spain. PBMCs, B-cell-depleted T cells, or T cells were the source of the cDNA or gDNA that made up the material.

The CDR3 totals 15 residues. J lost 1 base, V lost 2 bases, and 3 bases had no gene match. Germline V lookup: CDR1 SGHTA, CDR2 FQGNSA. Authors' analysis steps: Estimated nucleated cell counts came from reference gene primer amplification. Assay used: immunoSEQ multiplex PCR; TCRdb lists only in-frame clones, some missing. From that table come the V and J calls and clone size; the DNA was used to work out D and trimming. The data hold tens of thousands of clones, with approximately 90% observed a single time. This chain uses TRBV7-2 with TRBJ2-5; 8 bases fit TRBD1. This sequence was found in a man between 65 and 85 years old with acute or convalescent COVID-19. Sample: peripheral blood. The CDR3 loop is CASSLHRGAQETQYF. CDR3 coding DNA: TGTGCCAGCAGCTTACACAGGGGGGCCCAAGAGACCCAGTACTTC.